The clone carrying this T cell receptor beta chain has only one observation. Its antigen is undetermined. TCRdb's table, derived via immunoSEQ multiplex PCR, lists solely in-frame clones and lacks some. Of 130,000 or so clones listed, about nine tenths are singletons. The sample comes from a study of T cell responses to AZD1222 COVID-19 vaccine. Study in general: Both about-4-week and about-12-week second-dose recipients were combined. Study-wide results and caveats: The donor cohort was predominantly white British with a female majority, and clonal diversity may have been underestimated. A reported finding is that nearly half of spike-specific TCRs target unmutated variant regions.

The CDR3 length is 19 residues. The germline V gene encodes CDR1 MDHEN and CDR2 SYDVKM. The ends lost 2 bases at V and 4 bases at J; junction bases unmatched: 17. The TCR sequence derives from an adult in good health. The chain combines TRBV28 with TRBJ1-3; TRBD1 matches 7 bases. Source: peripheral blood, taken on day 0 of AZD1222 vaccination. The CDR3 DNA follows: TGTGCCAGCAGTTTAGTCCCCGGACAGGCAACGGGTTACGGAAACACCATATATTTT. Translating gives CASSLVPGQATGYGNTIYF.